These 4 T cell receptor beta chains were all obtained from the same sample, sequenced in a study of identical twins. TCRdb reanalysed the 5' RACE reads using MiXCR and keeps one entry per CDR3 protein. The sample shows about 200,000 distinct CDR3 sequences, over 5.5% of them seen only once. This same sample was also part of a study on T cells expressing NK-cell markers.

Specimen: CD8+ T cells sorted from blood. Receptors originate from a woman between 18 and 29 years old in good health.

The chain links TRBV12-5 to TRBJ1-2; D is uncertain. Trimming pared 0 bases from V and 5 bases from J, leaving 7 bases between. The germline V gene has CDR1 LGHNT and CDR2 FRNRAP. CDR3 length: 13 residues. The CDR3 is CASGLVHSYGYTF. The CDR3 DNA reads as TGTGCTAGTGGTTTGGTACATTCGTATGGCTACACCTTC.

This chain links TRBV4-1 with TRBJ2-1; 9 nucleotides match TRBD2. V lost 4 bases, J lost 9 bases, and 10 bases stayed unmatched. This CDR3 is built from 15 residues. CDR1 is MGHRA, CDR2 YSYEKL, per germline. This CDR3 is CASSPGAGGPSEQFF. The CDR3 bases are TGCGCCAGCAGCCCTGGGGCGGGAGGGCCTTCTGAGCAGTTCTTC.

The CDR3 loop reads CASSFGTGPDTQYF. As DNA, the CDR3 is TGTGCCAGCAGCTTCGGCACAGGGCCAGATACGCAGTATTTT. V and J are TRBV7-9 and TRBJ2-3, with D possibly matching TRBD1 (6 bases). Germline lookup yields CDR1 SEHNR and CDR2 FQNEAQ (reference sequence). Trimming stripped 3 bases from V and 4 bases from J, with 11 bases between. The CDR3 extends over 14 amino acids.

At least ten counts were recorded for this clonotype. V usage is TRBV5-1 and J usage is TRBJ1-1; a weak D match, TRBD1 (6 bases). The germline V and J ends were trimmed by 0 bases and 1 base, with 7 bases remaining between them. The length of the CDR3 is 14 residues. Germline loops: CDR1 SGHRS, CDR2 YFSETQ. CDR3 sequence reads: CASSLARGNTEAFF. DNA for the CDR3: TGCGCCAGCAGCTTGGCCAGGGGGAACACTGAAGCTTTCTTT.